This T cell receptor beta chain came from a study of blood T cell repertoires in COVID-19. This study enrolled people aged about 18 to 100 from roughly 24 US geographic areas. Trimming took off 6 bases at V and 0 bases at J, with 14 bases between the two ends. Germline V lookup: CDR1 SGHNT, CDR2 YYREEE (reference sequence). This CDR3 comprises 15 residues. The sample holds one count of this clone. TCRdb's copy holds only in-frame clones and misses some; the assay was immunoSEQ multiplex PCR. The repertoire consists of around 220,000 clones, with 80% occurring once and the leading ten covering nearly 7.5%.

The chain employs TRBV5-4 and TRBJ2-3, with D tentatively TRBD1 (5 bases). This receptor was identified in a woman between 40 and 50 years old with acute COVID-19. The specimen was PBMCs or T cells enriched from blood (not recorded which). CDR3: CASTWGLGSTDTQYF. CDR3 coding DNA: TGTGCCAGCACTTGGGGCTTAGGCAGCACAGATACGCAGTATTTT.